Below are 23 T cell receptor beta chains sequenced from a single sample in a study of T-cell reconstitution after alpha-beta-depleted transplantation in children. Researchers prepared the TCRbeta library using unique molecular identifiers, the study reports. TCRdb recomputed calls from the PCR reads with MiXCR, one row per CDR3 protein. The sample carries a few hundred thousand distinct CDR3 sequences, under 9.5% recorded once. Sequenced material: PBMCs from the stem cell graft donor, taken from the stem cell graft. These receptors were taken from a human donor who donated a stem cell graft to a child with acute lymphoblastic leukemia.

This clonotype was seen a single time. The V call is TRBV7-8, the J call TRBJ2-1; D uncertain. Germline lookup yields CDR1 SGHVS and CDR2 FQNEAQ. CDR3 length equals 11 residues. Trimming removed 5 bases from V and 15 bases from J, with 14 bases in between. CDR3 DNA sequence: TGTGCCAGCAGCCCGGGTGTTTGGTTGTTCTTC. The encoded protein is CASSPGVWLFF.

This clonotype was seen a few times. This chain joins TRBV6-5 and TRBJ2-5, with a tentative D call TRBD2 (6 bases). From germline, CDR1 is MNHEY and CDR2 SVGAGI. The CDR3 runs 16 residues. V was shortened by 2 bases and J by 6 bases, with 19 bases between the two germline ends. The CDR3, as DNA: TGTGCCAGCAGTTACGGCGCTTGGGGCGGGGTGAAGACCCAGTACTTC. Translating it yields CASSYGAWGGVKTQYF.

The V gene is TRBV29-1, the J gene TRBJ2-5; 12 positions agree with TRBD2. Germline CDR1 reads SQVTM; CDR2 reads ANQGSEA. CDR3 length equals 14 residues. V trimming: 4 bases; J trimming: 7 bases; junction bases outside the gene matches: 7. CDR3 sequence: CSVGESSGGGTQYF. DNA for the CDR3: TGCAGCGTTGGAGAGTCTAGCGGGGGGGGGACCCAGTACTTC. The entire variable domain, with the rest obtained from reference TRBV29-1 and TRBJ2-5, is as follows: SAVISQKPSRDICQRGTSLTIQCQVDSQVTMMFWYRQQPGQSLTLIATANQGSEATYESGFVIDKFPISRPNLTFSTLTVSNMSPEDSSIYLCSVGESSGGGTQYFGPGTRLLVL.

The V call is TRBV10-3, the J call TRBJ1-4, with D unclear. Germline V gene data show CDR1 as ENHRY and CDR2 as SYGVKD. The ends were cut back, 7 bases at V and 8 bases at J, with 14 bases in the middle. The CDR3 is 13 residues long. The CDR3 reads CAITQDLNEKLFF. CDR3 in DNA: TGTGCCATCACCCAAGACCTTAACGAAAAACTGTTTTTT.

There are many counts of this clonotype. V is TRBV12-3 or TRBV12-4 and J is TRBJ1-6; D is unresolved. Trimming stripped 5 bases from V and 3 bases from J, with 11 bases between. CDR3 length: 15 amino acids. As DNA, the CDR3 is TGTGCCAGCAGTGGACGTGGAGGCTATAATTCACCCCTCCACTTT. As protein: CASSGRGGYNSPLHF.

This chain joins TRBV29-1 and TRBJ1-5; possibly TRBD1 for D (5 bases). Germline V CDR1 and CDR2: SQVTM, ANQGSEA. Trimming shortened V by 2 bases and J by 6 bases, and 11 bases separated the two germline ends. CDR3 length equals 13 residues. This CDR3 is CSVESGLGQPQHF. The CDR3 DNA sequence: TGCAGCGTTGAATCAGGGTTGGGTCAGCCCCAGCATTTT.

This clonotype was seen only a few times. The V call is TRBV6-5, the J call TRBJ2-6; 8 nucleotides agree with TRBD1. This CDR3 region has 16 residues. Germline trimming cut 5 bases from V and 2 bases from J; bases unmatched to any gene: 5. CDR1 MNHEY and CDR2 SVGAGI come from the germline V gene. This CDR3 is CASSRTGGTGANVLTF. The CDR3 DNA reads TGTGCCAGCAGTCGCACAGGGGGAACTGGGGCCAACGTCCTGACTTTC.

In its sample, this clonotype was seen many times. The chain has TRBV9 and TRBJ1-2; D gene unclear. CDR3 length: 12 amino acids. Germline V CDR1 and CDR2: SGDLS, YYNGEE. Trimming took off 0 bases at V and 5 bases at J, with 5 bases between the two ends. CDR3 nucleotides: TGTGCCAGCAGCGTAGTCGGGTATGGCTACACCTTC. Its translation: CASSVVGYGYTF.

This clonotype was seen ten or more times. V is TRBV9 and J is TRBJ2-1, with TRBD2 matching over 9 bases. CDR3 length equals 17 residues. The germline V gene encodes CDR1 SGDLS and CDR2 YYNGEE. V dropped 1 base and J dropped 0; count of bases not matched to a gene: 5. The CDR3 is CASSVSGGPSSYNEQFF. The CDR3 DNA sequence: TGTGCCAGCAGCGTAAGCGGGGGGCCGAGCTCCTACAATGAGCAGTTCTTC.

This rearrangement joins TRBV20-1 to TRBJ2-1; the D is unclear. Deletions cut 3 bases from V and 0 bases from J, with 12 bases between. The germline V gene has CDR1 DFQATT and CDR2 SNEGSKA (reference sequence). This CDR3 spans 15 amino acids. The CDR3, as DNA: TGCAGTGCTAGTGACCCTACCAGCTCCTACAATGAGCAGTTCTTC. Translating gives CSASDPTSSYNEQFF.

The sample holds many counts of this clonotype. As DNA, the CDR3 is TGCGCCAGCAGTTCGGGACAGGGGGCCCTTTTCAGGGAGCAGTACTTC. Translated: CASSSGQGALFREQYF. The chain employs TRBV5-1 and TRBJ2-7; 12 bases fit TRBD1. Trimming removed 5 bases from V and 7 bases from J; junction bases left unmatched: 13. The CDR3 spans 16 residues. Germline V lookup: CDR1 SGHRS, CDR2 YFSETQ.

The CDR3 DNA sequence: TGCAGTGCTAGAGAGGGGTATAGCGGGGGGACTCTCACCGGGGAGCTGTTTTTT. It yields the protein CSAREGYSGGTLTGELFF. The J gene is TRBJ2-2, the V gene TRBV20-1, with TRBD2 identical over 10 bases. CDR1 DFQATT and CDR2 SNEGSKA come from the germline V gene (reference sequence). This CDR3 contains 18 residues. J lost 4 bases, V lost 0 bases, and 11 bases had no gene match.

This sequence joins TRBV29-1 and TRBJ2-7; D may correspond to TRBD1 or TRBD2 (5 bases each). The CDR3 length is 12 residues. The germline V and J ends were trimmed by 4 bases and 0 bases, with 7 bases remaining between them. The V gene's germline CDR1 is SQVTM and CDR2 ANQGSEA. This CDR3 reads CSVAGTSYEQYF. DNA of the CDR3: TGCAGCGTTGCAGGGACCTCCTACGAGCAGTACTTC.

This clonotype was picked up many times. This chain joins TRBV20-1 and TRBJ2-7; the match to TRBD2 covers 10 bases. The J segment lost 7 bases and the V segment lost 5 bases, leaving 14 bases of the junction unmatched. CDR3 length: 15 residues. CDR1 and CDR2 from the germline V gene are DFQATT and SNEGSKA (reference sequence). The CDR3 nucleotides read TGCAGTGCTTTAGCGGGGGGCCTTCGAGGGAGGGAGCAGTACTTC. It yields the protein CSALAGGLRGREQYF.

Many counts were recorded for this clonotype. The chain links TRBV21-1 to TRBJ1-2; TRBD1, the table's D call, lacks a check against the DNA. TRBV21-1 constitutes a pseudogene. The CDR3 runs to 15 residues. The CDR3 sequence: CASSKTPGANYGYTF. The CDR3 DNA follows: TGTGCCAGCAGCAAAACCCCAGGGGCGAACTATGGCTACACCTTC.

This clonotype was found many times. The rearrangement uses TRBV24-1 and TRBJ2-7; D is unclear. Germline V lookup: CDR1 KGHDR, CDR2 SFDVKD. Trimming took off 1 base at V and 2 bases at J, with 8 bases between the two ends. The CDR3 runs 14 residues. Here the CDR3 DNA reads TGTGCCACCAGTGATTTTTCTAGGCCCTACGAGCAGTACTTC. This translates into CATSDFSRPYEQYF.

This clonotype has a handful of counts. The J gene is TRBJ1-1, the V gene TRBV5-1; D is ambiguous. Germline V gene lookup returns CDR1 SGHRS and CDR2 YFSETQ. This CDR3 spans 15 amino acids. V lost 4 bases, J lost 1 base, and 14 bases lay in between. The CDR3 spells CASSPGRVGNTEAFF. The DNA for the CDR3 is TGCGCCAGCAGCCCGGGGAGGGTCGGGAACACTGAAGCTTTCTTT.

In this sample, this clonotype turned up many times. This sequence joins TRBV5-1 and TRBJ1-1, with TRBD1 as a possible D gene (5 bases). This CDR3 contains 14 residues. The germline V gene encodes CDR1 SGHRS and CDR2 YFSETQ. The V end lost 1 base, the J end lost 1 base, and 8 bases lay between the germline ends. The CDR3, as DNA: TGCGCCAGCAGCTTGATGGACAAGAACACTGAAGCTTTCTTT. This codes for CASSLMDKNTEAFF.

The chain carries TRBV5-1 and TRBJ2-1, with D possibly matching TRBD1 (5 bases). CDR3 length equals 11 residues. Looked up from germline, CDR1 is SGHRS and CDR2 is YFSETQ. V was cut by 7 bases and J by 6 bases, with 8 bases left in between. The CDR3 here is CASVQGNEQFF. The CDR3 region has the DNA TGCGCCAGCGTCCAGGGCAATGAGCAGTTCTTC.

This sequence joins TRBV29-1 and TRBJ2-5, with TRBD1 matching over 7 bases. The germline CDR1 and CDR2 sequences are SQVTM and ANQGSEA. After removal of 4 bases from V and 7 bases from J, the junction contained 9 bases not matched to a gene. This CDR3 comprises 13 residues. CDR3 in amino acids: CSVARGNQWTQYF. The DNA for the CDR3 is TGCAGCGTTGCCAGGGGGAACCAATGGACCCAGTACTTC.

In its sample, this clonotype was seen a few times. This chain uses TRBV11-2 with TRBJ2-3; D is uncertain. The CDR3 has 15 amino acids. Trimming left V 5 bases short and J 0 bases short, with 12 bases between. The germline V gene has CDR1 SGHAT and CDR2 FQNNGV. CDR3 amino acids: CASSRSYTSTDTQYF. For the CDR3, the DNA is TGTGCCAGCAGCCGGAGCTATACTAGCACAGATACGCAGTATTTT. Together with reference TRBV11-2 and TRBJ2-3, the CDR3 gives the full variable domain: EAGVAQSPRYKIIEKRQSVAFWCNPISGHATLYWYQQILGQGPKLLIQFQNNGVVDDSQLPKDRFSAERLKGVDSTLKIQPAKLEDSAVYLCASSRSYTSTDTQYFGPGTRLTVL.

This clonotype was detected ten times or more. The chain combines TRBV9 with TRBJ1-3; no definite D call. Trimming removed 0 bases at V and 1 base at J, with 11 bases between. Germline V gene data show CDR1 as SGDLS and CDR2 as YYNGEE. This CDR3 is built from 16 residues. In nucleotides, the CDR3 is TGTGCCAGCAGCGTAGGCGGGGTTTCATCTGGAAACACCATATATTTT. Protein: CASSVGGVSSGNTIYF.

This clonotype was recorded at least ten times. The CDR3 is CASQRQGHYGYTF. In nucleotides, the CDR3 is TGTGCCAGCCAAAGACAGGGGCACTATGGCTACACCTTC. The rearrangement uses TRBV11-2 and TRBJ1-2; TRBD1 agrees at 8 bases. This CDR3 contains 13 residues. V dropped 8 bases and J dropped 3; count of bases not matched to a gene: 5. Germline V gene lookup returns CDR1 SGHAT and CDR2 FQNNGV.